Below, one T cell receptor beta chain is given with its context. The antigen is not known. This sample is part of a study of T cells in Graves' hyperthyroidism and ophthalmopathy. Findings and caveats of the study: Blood also held most thyroid clonotypes expanded beyond 0.001. The model foresaw ophthalmopathy a median around 6 months prior to onset. Through a model of 13 V-J features, ophthalmopathy was separated from stable hyperthyroidism.

With duration under 3 months, ophthalmopathy was active: Clinical Activity Score at least 3, NOSPECS at least 4. The source material, RNA transcripts, was used to amplify TCR beta CDR3 regions. Initially, a first-round RT-PCR of the TCR CDR3 employed the HTBI primer set. TCRdb recomputed calls from the multiplex PCR reads with MiXCR, one row per CDR3 protein. The sample has approximately 380,000 distinct CDR3 sequences; approximately 17% are singletons. Germline lookup yields CDR1 SGHTA and CDR2 FQGTGA. The CDR3 runs to 14 residues. Trimming pared 5 bases from V and 0 bases from J, leaving 11 bases between.

This chain joins TRBV7-3 and TRBJ2-7; the D is unclear. The sequenced material came from blood. The TCR originated in a young man with Graves' ophthalmopathy. CDR3 loop: CASSPEPHSYEQYF. Written as DNA, the CDR3 is TGTGCCAGCAGCCCTGAACCACACTCCTACGAGCAGTACTTC. Together with reference TRBV7-3 and TRBJ2-7, the CDR3 gives the full variable domain: GAGVSQTPSNKVTEKGKYVELRCDPISGHTALYWYRQSLGQGPEFLIYFQGTGAADDSGLPNDRFFAVRPEGSVSTLKIQRTERGDSAVYLCASSPEPHSYEQYFGPGTRLTVT.